This is a list of T cell receptor beta chains from one sample in a study of T cell responses to AZD1222 COVID-19 vaccine. Libraries were prepared by immunoSEQ multiplex PCR; TCRdb keeps only in-frame clonotypes and omits some of them. The sample yields 90,000 to 120,000 clones, 80% to 95% seen once. Specimen: peripheral blood, collected 28 days after the second AZD1222 dose. The receptors shown here come from an adult who received the AZD1222 COVID-19 vaccine. CDR3s include the opening cysteine and the closing phenylalanine or tryptophan. The D gene is left open where the match is weak. Only some rows state a clone size, as once, few, many or a class for expanded clones.

TRBV7-9,TRBJ1-2,16,-,-,CASSPISGTANYGYTF,TGTGCCAGCAGCCCTATCAGCGGGACCGCTAACTATGGCTACACCTTC
TRBV7-3,TRBJ2-1,14,TRBD2,-,CASSKRDPRDEQFF,TGTGCCAGCAGTAAGCGGGACCCCAGGGATGAGCAGTTCTTC
TRBV6-2/TRBV6-3,TRBJ2-2,13,-,-,CASSFLSGRELFF,TGTGCCAGCAGTTTCCTCTCGGGCCGGGAGCTGTTTTTT
TRBV6-5,TRBJ2-3,14,-,-,CASRTTTGTDTQYF,TGTGCCAGCAGGACTACTACAGGGACAGATACGCAGTATTTT
TRBV9,TRBJ1-1,18,TRBD1,-,CASSLSRGAGGADTEAFF,TGTGCCAGCAGCCTCTCCCGCGGGGCAGGGGGCGCGGACACTGAAGCTTTCTTT
TRBV28,TRBJ2-2,15,-,-,CASLVGTLNTGELFF,TGTGCCAGCCTCGTAGGGACACTGAACACCGGGGAGCTGTTTTTT
TRBV28,TRBJ2-7,14,TRBD2,once,CASSPTSETYEQYF,TGTGCCAGCAGTCCCACTAGCGAGACCTACGAGCAGTACTTC
TRBV19,TRBJ1-1,13,-,few,CASSRTRNTEAFF,TGTGCCAGTAGTCGGACAAGGAACACTGAAGCTTTCTTT
TRBV14,TRBJ1-6,16,TRBD1,-,CASSQAEQGRRSPLHF,TGTGCCAGCAGCCAAGCCGAACAGGGGAGGCGTTCACCCCTCCACTTT
TRBV15,TRBJ1-1,16,-,-,CATSRVLVPRNTEAFF,TGTGCCACCAGCAGAGTCTTGGTGCCGCGGAACACTGAAGCTTTCTTT
TRBV5-1,TRBJ2-2,13,-,-,CASSLEVLGELFF,TGCGCCAGCAGCTTGGAGGTTCTGGGGGAGCTGTTTTTT
TRBV4-1,TRBJ2-7,14,-,-,CASSRRTDSYEQYF,TGCGCCAGCAGCAGACGGACGGACTCCTACGAGCAGTACTTC
TRBV6-5,TRBJ2-3,13,-,-,CASKGQSTDTQYF,TGTGCCAGTAAAGGACAGTCCACAGATACGCAGTATTTT
TRBV5-1,TRBJ1-4,17,-,once,CASLRYLRGGDNEKLFF,TGCGCCAGCTTGAGGTATCTGAGGGGCGGAGATAATGAAAAACTGTTTTTT
TRBV6-7,TRBJ2-1,18,TRBD2,-,CASSSTHWTSGGDSEQFF,TGTGCCAGCAGTTCAACCCATTGGACTAGCGGGGGGGATTCTGAGCAGTTCTTC
TRBV3-1/TRBV3-2,TRBJ1-4,16,-,-,CACSPRGQGSNEKLFF,TGTGCCTGCAGCCCCCGGGGGCAGGGGTCCAATGAAAAACTGTTTTTT
TRBV23-1,TRBJ2-2,16,-,-,CASSQSAEANTGELFF,TGCGCCAGCAGTCAATCGGCGGAGGCGAACACCGGGGAGCTGTTTTTT
TRBV21-1,TRBJ2-3,15,-,-,CASSREGRGTDTQYF,TGTGCCAGCTCGAGGGAGGGAAGGGGCACAGATACGCAGTATTTT
TRBV2,TRBJ1-6,14,-,-,CASSTQGHNSPLHF,TGTGCCAGCAGCACCCAGGGACATAATTCACCCCTCCACTTT
TRBV7-3,TRBJ2-1,15,TRBD2,-,CASSFNGGEYNEQFF,TGTGCCAGCAGCTTCAACGGGGGGGAGTACAATGAGCAGTTCTTC
TRBV5-6,TRBJ2-1,15,TRBD2,-,CASSPGLELDNEQFF,TGTGCCAGCAGCCCGGGACTAGAACTAGACAATGAGCAGTTCTTC
TRBV15,TRBJ2-1,12,-,-,CATSWAGNEQFF,TGTGCCACCAGCTGGGCGGGAAATGAGCAGTTCTTC
TRBV30,TRBJ1-1,13,-,-,CAWRQGLTTEAFF,TGTGCCTGGAGGCAGGGGCTTACCACTGAAGCTTTCTTT
TRBV5-1,TRBJ2-1,14,-,-,CASSSGAEYNEQFF,TGCGCCAGCAGCTCGGGGGCAGAGTACAATGAGCAGTTCTTC
TRBV4-3,TRBJ1-4,13,-,-,CASSQARREKLFF,TGCGCCAGCAGCCAAGCTAGACGTGAAAAACTGTTTTTT
TRBV9,TRBJ2-1,14,-,-,CASSPADSNNEQFF,TGTGCCAGCAGCCCCGCCGACAGTAACAATGAGCAGTTCTTC
TRBV18,TRBJ2-1,16,-,-,CASSPRQGGPYNEQFF,TGTGCCAGCTCACCCCGTCAGGGGGGGCCCTACAATGAGCAGTTCTTC
TRBV29-1,TRBJ1-1,13,-,-,CSVVGRGPTEAFF,TGCAGCGTTGTCGGTCGGGGGCCCACTGAAGCTTTCTTT
TRBV19,TRBJ1-1,13,-,-,CASSILRNTEAFF,TGTGCCAGTAGTATCTTAAGGAACACTGAAGCTTTCTTT
TRBV24-1,TRBJ1-1,13,TRBD1,-,CATSVSGTGGLFF,TGTGCCACCAGTGTTTCCGGGACAGGGGGTCTCTTCTTT
TRBV7-9,TRBJ2-5,12,-,-,CASSPLEETQYF,TGTGCCAGCAGCCCCTTAGAAGAGACCCAGTACTTC
TRBV3-1/TRBV3-2,TRBJ1-2,15,TRBD1,few,CASSQPTGVGYGYTF,TGTGCCAGCAGCCAGCCCACAGGGGTGGGCTATGGCTACACCTTC
TRBV29-1,TRBJ2-1,13,-,-,CSVEDGTSGAQFF,TGCAGCGTTGAAGACGGCACCTCGGGGGCGCAGTTCTTC
TRBV7-9,TRBJ2-7,15,TRBD2,-,CASSFRTSGAYEQYF,TGTGCCAGCAGCTTCCGGACTAGCGGGGCCTACGAGCAGTACTTC
TRBV9,TRBJ1-6,19,TRBD1,-,CASSATSGQGSSYNSPLHF,TGTGCCAGCAGCGCCACCTCCGGACAGGGGAGCTCCTATAATTCACCCCTCCACTTT
TRBV24-1,TRBJ2-1,16,TRBD1,few,CATSDSITGGTDEQFF,TGTGCCACCAGTGATTCCATCACAGGGGGTACCGATGAGCAGTTCTTC
TRBV3-1/TRBV3-2,TRBJ2-7,14,-,-,CASSQARGGGEQYF,TGTGCCAGCAGCCAAGCCAGGGGTGGTGGCGAGCAGTACTTC
TRBV10-3,TRBJ2-2,15,TRBD2,-,CAISTSGGQSRELFF,TGTGCCATCAGTACTAGCGGGGGGCAAAGTAGGGAGCTGTTTTTT
TRBV29-1,TRBJ1-2,8,-,-,CSVDIHTF,TGCAGCGTAGACATTCACACCTTC
TRBV15,TRBJ2-7,14,-,once,CATSRVGDTYEQYF,TGTGCCACCAGCAGAGTCGGGGATACCTACGAGCAGTACTTC
TRBV4-1,TRBJ1-4,16,-,-,CASRQGSVVLGEKLFF,TGCGCCAGCAGACAGGGTTCGGTTGTTTTAGGTGAAAAACTGTTTTTT
TRBV6-1,TRBJ2-3,15,-,few,CASSEGTTDTDTQYF,TGTGCCAGCAGTGAAGGGACTACTGACACAGATACGCAGTATTTT
TRBV11-2,TRBJ2-3,13,-,-,CASSLVGPDTQYF,TGTGCCAGCAGCTTGGTTGGTCCAGATACGCAGTATTTT
TRBV7-2,TRBJ1-3,16,-,-,CASSLAGRNSGNTIYF,TGTGCCAGCAGCTTAGCGGGACGAAACTCTGGAAACACCATATATTTT
TRBV5-5,TRBJ1-2,14,-,-,CASRLGGAGYGYTF,TGTGCCAGCCGGCTGGGGGGCGCCGGCTATGGCTACACCTTC
TRBV5-1,TRBJ2-6,17,TRBD1,-,CASSPGQGIGGANVLTF,TGCGCCAGCAGCCCGGGACAGGGGATCGGTGGGGCCAACGTCCTGACTTTC
TRBV10-3,TRBJ1-3,12,-,-,CAISESGNTIYF,TGTGCCATCAGTGAATCTGGAAACACCATATATTTT
TRBV4-1,TRBJ2-7,16,-,-,CASSQVGRTKSYEQYF,TGCGCCAGCAGCCAAGTAGGCAGGACGAAATCCTACGAGCAGTACTTC
TRBV30,TRBJ1-1,14,-,-,CAWRSPGRNTEAFF,TGTGCCTGGAGATCCCCTGGAAGGAACACTGAAGCTTTCTTT
TRBV27,TRBJ1-5,15,-,once,CASSLSGYSNQPQHF,TGTGCCAGCAGTTTATCGGGTTATAGCAATCAGCCCCAGCATTTT
TRBV4-1,TRBJ2-5,15,TRBD2,-,CASTDSGGLGETQYF,TGCGCCAGCACGGATAGCGGGGGCTTGGGGGAGACCCAGTACTTC
TRBV30,TRBJ1-4,15,-,-,CAWSRRPGLFEKLFF,TGTGCCTGGAGTAGAAGGCCAGGGTTATTTGAAAAACTGTTTTTT
TRBV19,TRBJ1-4,15,-,once,CASSIGIGPNEKLFF,TGTGCCAGTAGTATTGGAATAGGGCCTAATGAAAAACTGTTTTTT
TRBV7-2,TRBJ1-3,13,TRBD1,-,CASSPTGGNTIYF,TGTGCCAGCAGCCCGACAGGGGGAAACACCATATATTTT
TRBV3-1/TRBV3-2,TRBJ2-7,15,-,-,CASSLTGVSSYEQYF,TGTGCCAGCAGCCTGACAGGAGTTAGCTCCTACGAGCAGTACTTC
TRBV9,TRBJ1-2,12,-,-,CASSGNNYGYTF,TGTGCCAGCAGCGGGAATAACTATGGCTACACCTTC
TRBV19,TRBJ1-1,13,-,-,CASTRDLNTEAFF,TGTGCCAGTACGCGAGATCTGAACACTGAAGCTTTCTTT
TRBV7-9,TRBJ2-1,15,-,-,CASGPATINYNEQFF,TGTGCCAGCGGCCCCGCGACAATAAACTACAATGAGCAGTTCTTC